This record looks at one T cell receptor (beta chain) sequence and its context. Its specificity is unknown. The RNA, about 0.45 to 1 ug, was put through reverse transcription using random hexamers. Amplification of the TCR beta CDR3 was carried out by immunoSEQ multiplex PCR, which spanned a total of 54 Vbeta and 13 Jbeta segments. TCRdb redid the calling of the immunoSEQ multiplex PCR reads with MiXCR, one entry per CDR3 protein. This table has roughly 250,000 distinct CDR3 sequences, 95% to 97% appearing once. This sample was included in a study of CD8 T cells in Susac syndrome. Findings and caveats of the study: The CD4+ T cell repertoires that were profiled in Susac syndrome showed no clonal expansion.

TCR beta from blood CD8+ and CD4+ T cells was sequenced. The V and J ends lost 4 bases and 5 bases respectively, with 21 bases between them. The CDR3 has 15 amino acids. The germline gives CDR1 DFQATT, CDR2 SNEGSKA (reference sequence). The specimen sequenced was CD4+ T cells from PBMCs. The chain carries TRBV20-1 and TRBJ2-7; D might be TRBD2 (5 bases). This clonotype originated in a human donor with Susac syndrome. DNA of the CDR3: TGCAGTGCTATACGCACTAGTCATTCTTTGGACGAGCAGTACTTC. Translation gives CSAIRTSHSLDEQYF.